The following is a TCR beta chain sequence with its context. Its antigen is not yet known. No clone much larger than this one lies a single base away; base qualities are absent. The sample comes from a study of CD8 T cells in ankylosing spondylitis (dated by TCRdb to about 2017). At the level of the whole study: T cell receptor beta repertoires were profiled in healthy donors and ankylosing spondylitis patients so that disease-linked TCR variants could be found. The full study cohort comprised about 24 ankylosing spondylitis patients and 85 to 120 healthy donors. Peripheral blood samples were taken, and synovial fluid was additionally collected from ankylosing spondylitis patients. The paper as a whole reports these results and caveats: Some motif variants were previously reported in synovial fluid and blood of reactive arthritis patients, suggesting common disease-initiation mechanisms. The disease-linked clones showed a CD8+ phenotype and occurred at relatively low frequencies in peripheral blood. Blood from ankylosing spondylitis patients appeared to be characterized by a TCR beta motif made up of about 8 highly homologous amino acid variants. Significant enrichment of the disease-linked clones was reported in matched synovial fluid samples from ankylosing spondylitis patients.

Sequenced on an Illumina HiSeq 2500. Quantitative 5'-RACE with molecular barcodes was the method used to prepare the TCR beta libraries. Per the authors' processing: Disease-linked TCR variants were identified with a new computational method built on a probabilistic model of VDJ rearrangement. TCRdb reanalyzed the raw reads on its own, using fastp at Q25 for trimming and MiXCR for clone calling, and kept in-frame beta chains. Rows merge per CDR3 protein into single entries with the most common DNA and genes. These V and J calls rely on TCRdb rather than the paper's analysis. The sample table contains about 360,000 distinct CDR3 sequences; only one count was recorded for approximately 22% of them. The biggest ten clones account for about an eighth of the sample. V lost 1 base and J lost 4 bases; the stretch between them is 8 bases long. Reading from cysteine to phenylalanine, the CDR3 counts 13 amino acids. Only the CDR3 DNA stays, 39 bases, in frame from base 1. CDR1 and CDR2 are drawn from the germline V gene: ENHRY, SYGVKD.

In this chain, TRBV10-3 is recombined with TRBJ2-7; the D gene identity is not certain. The sequencing sample was made of blood, either unsorted or a sorted T cell fraction (not recorded which). This clonotype was obtained from a male donor with ankylosing spondylitis or in good health (not recorded which). CDR3 protein: CAISEYLGYEQYF. The base sequence is TGTGCCATCAGTGAGTACCTGGGGTACGAGCAGTACTTC.